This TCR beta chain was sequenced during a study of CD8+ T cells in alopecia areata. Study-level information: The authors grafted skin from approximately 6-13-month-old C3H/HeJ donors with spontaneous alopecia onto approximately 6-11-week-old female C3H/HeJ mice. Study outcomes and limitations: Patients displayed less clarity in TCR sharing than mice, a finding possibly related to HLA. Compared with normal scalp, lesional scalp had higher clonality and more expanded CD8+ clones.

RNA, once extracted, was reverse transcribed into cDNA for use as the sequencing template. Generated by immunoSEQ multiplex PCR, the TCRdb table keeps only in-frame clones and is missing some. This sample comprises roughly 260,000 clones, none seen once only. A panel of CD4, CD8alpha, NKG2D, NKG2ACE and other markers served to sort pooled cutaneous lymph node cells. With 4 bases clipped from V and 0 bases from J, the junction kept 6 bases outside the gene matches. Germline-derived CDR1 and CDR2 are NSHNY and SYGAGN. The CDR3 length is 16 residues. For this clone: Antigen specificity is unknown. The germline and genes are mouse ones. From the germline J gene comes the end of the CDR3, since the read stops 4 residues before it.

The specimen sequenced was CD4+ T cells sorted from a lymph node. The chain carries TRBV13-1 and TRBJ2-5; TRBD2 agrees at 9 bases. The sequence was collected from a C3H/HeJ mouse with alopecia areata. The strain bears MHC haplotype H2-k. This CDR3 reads CASSPYWGDNQDTQYF. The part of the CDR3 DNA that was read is TGTGCCAGCAGTCCCTACTGGGGGGATAACCAAGAC.